This T cell receptor (beta chain) was retrieved from a study of cytomegalovirus exposure and HLA in healthy donors. Study-level findings and limits: In a later analysis, HLA-associated beta chains showed higher expansion and lower generation probabilities than comparable chains. A link between a missense DCLRE1C variant and TCR beta V- and J-gene trimming emerged from a later analysis.

Turning to this clone: What it binds is unknown.

The CDR3 extends over 13 amino acids. Trimming shortened V by 3 bases and J by 8 bases, and 13 bases separated the two germline ends. The germline gives CDR1 MDHEN, CDR2 SYDVKM. With 60 Vbeta and 13 Jbeta primers, the PCR was carried out. Assay used: immunoSEQ multiplex PCR; TCRdb lists only in-frame clones, some missing. Among over 80,000 clones listed, about three quarters were seen once. The chain links TRBV28 to TRBJ1-1, with D possibly being TRBD1 (6 bases). The receptor comes from a female donor in good health and CMV-seronegative. Sequencing was carried out using PBMCs. CDR3 amino acids: CASSFRGGAEAFF. In DNA, the CDR3 is TGTGCCAGCAGTTTCAGGGGAGGGGCGGAAGCTTTCTTT.